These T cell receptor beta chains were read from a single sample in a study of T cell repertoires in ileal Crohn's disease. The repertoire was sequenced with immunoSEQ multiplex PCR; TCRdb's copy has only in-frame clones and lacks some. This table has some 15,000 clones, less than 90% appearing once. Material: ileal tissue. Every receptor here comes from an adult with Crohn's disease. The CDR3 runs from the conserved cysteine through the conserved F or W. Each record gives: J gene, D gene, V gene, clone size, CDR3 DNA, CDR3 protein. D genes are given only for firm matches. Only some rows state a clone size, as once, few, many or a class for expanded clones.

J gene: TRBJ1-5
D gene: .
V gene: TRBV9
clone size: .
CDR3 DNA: TGTGCCAGCAGCGTAGAGAGCACAGGGAATCAGCCCCAGCATTTT
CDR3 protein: CASSVESTGNQPQHF

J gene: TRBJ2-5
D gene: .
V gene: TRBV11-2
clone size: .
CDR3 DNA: TGTGCCAGCAGCTCAGGACCGGGGAAGACCCAGTACTTC
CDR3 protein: CASSSGPGKTQYF

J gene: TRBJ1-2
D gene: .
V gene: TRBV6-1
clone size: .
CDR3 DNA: TGTGCCAGCAGGACGACAGAAAGCTATGGCTACACCTTC
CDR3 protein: CASRTTESYGYTF

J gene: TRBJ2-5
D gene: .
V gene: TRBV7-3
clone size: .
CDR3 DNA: TGTGCCTCCCGGCGGGGCGCGGGGGAGACCCAGTACTTC
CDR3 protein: CASRRGAGETQYF

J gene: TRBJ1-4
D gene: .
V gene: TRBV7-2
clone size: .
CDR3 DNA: TGTGCCAGCAGCTTGCAGGGGCTGACGGAAAAACTGTTTTTT
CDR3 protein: CASSLQGLTEKLFF

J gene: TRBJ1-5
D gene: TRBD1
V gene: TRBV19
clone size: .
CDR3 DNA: TGTGCCAGCTCAACAGGGGCGGGTGGCAATCAGCCCCAGCATTTT
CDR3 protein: CASSTGAGGNQPQHF

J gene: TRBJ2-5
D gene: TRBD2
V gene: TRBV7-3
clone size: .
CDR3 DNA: TGTGCCAGCAGCAAAGCGGGGGGCCAAGAGACCCAGTACTTC
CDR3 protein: CASSKAGGQETQYF

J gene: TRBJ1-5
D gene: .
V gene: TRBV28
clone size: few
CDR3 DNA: TGTGCCACCGCGGTGGCGGGCCGGGGTCAGCCCCAGCATTTT
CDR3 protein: CATAVAGRGQPQHF

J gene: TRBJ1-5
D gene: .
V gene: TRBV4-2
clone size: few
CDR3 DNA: TGTGCCAGCAGCCAAGATATGTTGCAGCCCCAGCATTTT
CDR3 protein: CASSQDMLQPQHF

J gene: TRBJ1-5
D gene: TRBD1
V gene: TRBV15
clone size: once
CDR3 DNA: TGTGCCACCAGCGGGGGACAGGGGAATCAGCCCCAGCATTTT
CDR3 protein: CATSGGQGNQPQHF

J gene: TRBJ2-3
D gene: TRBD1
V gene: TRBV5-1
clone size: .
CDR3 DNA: TGCGCCAGCAGCTTGGGGGACAGGCTACTTCGGGATACGCAGTATTTT
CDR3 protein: CASSLGDRLLRDTQYF

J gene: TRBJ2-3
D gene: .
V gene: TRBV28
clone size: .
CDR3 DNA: TGTGCCACCATCGGTAGCAGCGGATCACAGAATACGCAGTATTTT
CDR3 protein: CATIGSSGSQNTQYF

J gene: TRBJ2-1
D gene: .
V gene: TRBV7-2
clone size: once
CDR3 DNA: TGTGCCAGCAGTTTAGGGCACAGGGCCGATGAGCAGTTCTTC
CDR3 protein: CASSLGHRADEQFF

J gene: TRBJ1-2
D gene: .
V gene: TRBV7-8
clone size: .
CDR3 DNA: TGTGCCAGCAGCGACTTACCGGGTTTTTCCTATGGCTACACCTTC
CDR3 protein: CASSDLPGFSYGYTF